A selection of T cell receptor beta chains follows, all from one sample in a study of shared clonotypes between healthy human individuals. Assay used: immunoSEQ multiplex PCR; TCRdb lists only in-frame clones, some missing. The data show 2 million to 2.5 million clones, around 93% seen once. The source material was naive CD4+ T cells from PBMCs. Receptor source: a man younger than 35 in good health. Some clones in this sample may be carry-over from other donors' samples. Each CDR3 is given with its conserved first and last residue. The D gene is left open where the match is weak. Clone sizes are given selectively: once, few, many, or a class where the clone is expanded.

size,J,V,D,DNA,CDR3
.,TRBJ2-1,TRBV7-2,TRBD2,TGTGCCAGCAGCTTAGCAATTACACTAGCGGGAGTATCCTACAATGAGCAGTTCTTC,CASSLAITLAGVSYNEQFF
.,TRBJ2-5,TRBV9,.,TGTGCCAGCAGCGCAAGGTCCAGGGGAGAGACCCAGTACTTC,CASSARSRGETQYF
.,TRBJ2-7,TRBV19,TRBD1,TGTGCCAGTACCTCCGGACAGGGGAAGTACGAGCAGTACTTC,CASTSGQGKYEQYF
.,TRBJ2-1,TRBV18,.,TGTGCCAGCTCACACGACAATCCCTCTATAGATGAGCAGTTCTTC,CASSHDNPSIDEQFF
few,TRBJ1-5,TRBV29-1,.,TGCAGCGTCCCAAACCAGCATTTT,CSVPNQHF
few,TRBJ1-5,TRBV30,.,TGTGCCTGGAGTGTAGGGGGAACAGCCCAGCATTTT,CAWSVGGTAQHF
.,TRBJ2-7,TRBV7-9,TRBD1,TGTGCCAGCAGCTTAGGAGGGACAGTCTACGAGCAGTACTTC,CASSLGGTVYEQYF
.,TRBJ2-7,TRBV10-1,.,TGCGCCAGCAGTGAGAAGGACGCCTACGAGCAGTACTTC,CASSEKDAYEQYF
.,TRBJ2-4,TRBV27,.,TGTGCCAGCAGTCTCCAGGGCCCTGCTACTCAGTACTTC,CASSLQGPATQYF
once,TRBJ2-3,TRBV4-1,TRBD1,TGCGCCAGCAGCCCGAACGACAGGGTTGACACAGATACGCAGTATTTT,CASSPNDRVDTDTQYF
once,TRBJ2-3,TRBV6-5,.,TGTGCCAGCAGTTTATCTCGAGGCACAGATACGCAGTATTTT,CASSLSRGTDTQYF
.,TRBJ2-2,TRBV28,.,TGTGCCAGCAGCCAGGGGGGGGGCGGCACCGGGGAGCTGTTTTTT,CASSQGGGGTGELFF
.,TRBJ1-5,TRBV7-3,TRBD1,TGTGCCAGCAGCCACCGGACAGGGTGGGTCTTTAATCAGCCCCAGCATTTT,CASSHRTGWVFNQPQHF
.,TRBJ1-1,TRBV28,.,TGTGCCAGCATCACCCCAGGGGCCGGCTCACTCACTGAAGCTTTCTTT,CASITPGAGSLTEAFF
.,TRBJ2-7,TRBV18,.,TGTGCCAGCTCACCATATAGGGACTCGGGAGAGCAGTACTTC,CASSPYRDSGEQYF
.,TRBJ1-6,TRBV6-5,.,TGTGCCAGCAGTTACTCGATGGGCTCGCGGGGATCACCCCTCCACTTT,CASSYSMGSRGSPLHF
.,TRBJ2-1,TRBV5-1,.,TGCGCCAGCGCCGGTCCAGGGGCCAACCCCAATGAGCAGTTCTTC,CASAGPGANPNEQFF
few,TRBJ2-1,TRBV28,TRBD2,TGTGCCAGCAGACAGGGACTAGCGGAATACAATGAGCAGTTCTTC,CASRQGLAEYNEQFF
.,TRBJ1-2,TRBV7-9,TRBD1,TGTGCCAGCAGCTTAGCGGGACAGGGGGCTTTTGGCTACACCTTC,CASSLAGQGAFGYTF
.,TRBJ2-6,TRBV28,.,TGTGCCAGCAACTCGAACTCTGGGGCCAACGTCCTGACTTTC,CASNSNSGANVLTF
.,TRBJ1-1,TRBV5-6,.,TGTGCCAGCAGCTCGGACAGTGGGAACACTGAAGCTTTCTTT,CASSSDSGNTEAFF
.,TRBJ2-5,TRBV29-1,.,TGCAGCGTTGTTAATCTGCGGGGTTCGGAGACCCAGTACTTC,CSVVNLRGSETQYF
.,TRBJ1-4,TRBV19,.,TGTGCCAGTCACCCTTTTGGGGTCGCTTTTGAAAAACTGTTTTTT,CASHPFGVAFEKLFF
.,TRBJ2-1,TRBV7-3,TRBD2,TGTGCCAGCAGCTTCACTAGCGGGAGGTTGGGGGATGAGCAGTTCTTC,CASSFTSGRLGDEQFF
.,TRBJ1-4,TRBV30,.,TGTGCCTGGAGACGGGATAATGAAAAACTGTTTTTT,CAWRRDNEKLFF
.,TRBJ1-5,TRBV2,.,TGTGCCAGCAGTGAGGGGCCGCCGGGTCAGCCCCAGCATTTT,CASSEGPPGQPQHF
.,TRBJ2-7,TRBV7-9,TRBD1,TGTGCCAGCAGCCTCGGCGACAGGGCTTCAGGCGAGCAGTACTTC,CASSLGDRASGEQYF
.,TRBJ1-4,TRBV5-4,.,TGTGCCAGCAGCTCCGGAATCGGAGGGATTAATGAAAAACTGTTTTTT,CASSSGIGGINEKLFF